The 28 T cell receptor beta chains below all came from one sample that was sequenced in a study of identical twins. TCRdb re-derived calls from the 5' RACE reads in MiXCR, one entry per CDR3 protein. The data show some 1,600,000 distinct CDR3 sequences, with about 31% seen just once and 0.25% to 0.3% held by the top ten. Sequences were obtained from cord blood. These receptors were collected from a newborn girl in good health.

This clonotype was seen a handful of times. The V gene is TRBV7-2, the J gene TRBJ2-1, with 12 bases fitting TRBD2. With 3 bases clipped from V and 7 bases from J, the junction kept 7 bases outside the gene matches. Germline-derived CDR1 and CDR2 are SGHTA and FQGNSA. The CDR3 extends over 16 amino acids. The CDR3 nucleotides are TGTGCCAGCAGCTTCGGTACTAGCGGGAGGAGAAATGAGCAGTTCTTC. Protein product: CASSFGTSGRRNEQFF.

This clonotype was detected only a few times. This chain connects TRBV12-3 or TRBV12-4 to TRBJ2-7; 8 bases map to TRBD1. The CDR3 is 15 residues long. The V gene end was trimmed by 1 base and the J gene end by 3 bases; junction bases not matched to a gene: 5. CDR3 amino acids: CASSLGQGHLYEQYF. The DNA for the CDR3 is TGTGCCAGCAGTTTAGGACAGGGGCACCTCTACGAGCAGTACTTC.

V gene TRBV12-5 combines with J gene TRBJ2-2, with 7 nucleotides matching TRBD2. The V gene end was trimmed by 3 bases and the J gene end by 6 bases; junction bases not matched to a gene: 10. The CDR3 extends over 16 amino acids. The germline V gene has CDR1 LGHNT and CDR2 FRNRAP. CDR3 protein: CASGFIAGERSGELFF. In DNA form, the CDR3 reads TGTGCTAGTGGTTTCATCGCGGGAGAGAGATCCGGGGAGCTGTTTTTT.

To note about this clonotype: An end of the junction does not agree with germline; a read error may underlie this. The rearrangement uses TRBV2 and TRBJ2-3; D is tentatively TRBD1 or TRBD2 (5 bases each). CDR1 is SNHLY and CDR2 is FYNNEI in the germline V gene. This CDR3 comprises 13 residues. The CDR3 bases are TGTGCCAGCCTAAGGGACCCCACAAATACGCAGTATTTT. This codes for CASLRDPTNTQYF.

The genes are TRBV29-1 and TRBJ2-2; TRBD2 might be the D (6 bases). In germline, CDR1 is SQVTM, CDR2 ANQGSEA. This CDR3 is 16 amino acids long. V lost 6 bases, J lost 4 bases, and 21 bases lay in between. As DNA, the CDR3 is TGCAGCGTACTTTTGCACTCTAGCGCCTTCACCGGGGAGCTGTTTTTT. Amino acids: CSVLLHSSAFTGELFF.

The chain joins TRBV18 to TRBJ1-6; 7 nucleotides match TRBD1. The V gene end was trimmed by 1 base and the J gene end by 7 bases; junction bases not matched to a gene: 4. Germline CDR1 reads KGHSH; CDR2 reads LQKENI. The CDR3 has 15 residues. In nucleotides, the CDR3 is TGTGCCAGCTCACCACTGACAGGGACAAATTCACCCCTCCACTTT. Amino acids: CASSPLTGTNSPLHF.

The rearrangement joins TRBV4-2 to TRBJ2-1, with D maybe TRBD1 (5 bases). The J call is in doubt because the DNA end fits TRBJ2-7 better. Per the germline V gene, CDR1 is LGHNA and CDR2 is YNFKEQ. CDR3 size: 15 residues. CDR3 region: CASSQDGARPYEQYF. CDR3 bases: TGTGCCAGCAGCCAAGATGGGGCGCGTCCCTACGAGCAGTACTTC.

The rearrangement uses TRBV7-9 and TRBJ2-3; the D gene could be TRBD1 or TRBD2 (5 bases each). The CDR3 totals 14 residues. CDR1 and CDR2 (germline): SEHNR, FQNEAQ (reference sequence). The germline V and J ends were trimmed by 5 bases and 9 bases, with 18 bases remaining between them. The CDR3: CASSPGTPGATQYF. The CDR3 DNA reads TGTGCCAGCAGCCCCGGCACCCCCGGGGCAACGCAGTATTTT.

V usage is TRBV7-6 and J usage is TRBJ2-1, with D perhaps assigned TRBD1 or TRBD2 (6 bases each). Trimming took 0 bases from V and 2 from J, leaving 17 bases between them. This CDR3 region has 18 residues. Germline loops: CDR1 SGHVS, CDR2 FNYEAQ. CDR3 in DNA: TGTGCCAGCAGCTTAGCAAACGGGGGCAGTCGAACCTACAATGAGCAGTTCTTC. The encoded protein is CASSLANGGSRTYNEQFF.

The chain employs TRBV27 and TRBJ1-6; perhaps TRBD1 as D (6 bases). This CDR3 is built from 16 residues. With 6 bases removed from V and 0 bases from J, the gap between germline ends came to 12 bases. The germline V gene has CDR1 MNHEY and CDR2 SMNVEV (reference sequence). CDR3 coding DNA: TGTGCCAGCAGCAATACAGGGAGCTCCTATAATTCACCCCTCCACTTT. Protein product: CASSNTGSSYNSPLHF.

The chain couples TRBV2 to TRBJ1-2; possibly TRBD1 for D (5 bases). V was shortened by 7 bases and J by 4 bases, with 13 bases between the two germline ends. Germline CDR1 reads SNHLY; CDR2 reads FYNNEI. CDR3 length: 13 residues. CDR3 nucleotides: TGTGCCAGCACCGGGGGAGGGCCCTATGGCTACACCTTC. Its translation: CASTGGGPYGYTF.

This chain connects TRBV5-1 to TRBJ2-7; D not resolved. V dropped 2 bases and J dropped 2 bases, with 17 bases sitting between them. The CDR3 loop spans 16 amino acids. Germline CDR1 SGHRS, CDR2 YFSETQ. CDR3 residues: CASSFLPTGATYEQYF. The CDR3 DNA follows: TGCGCCAGCAGCTTTTTACCTACCGGAGCCACCTACGAGCAGTACTTC.

This chain links TRBV4-2 with TRBJ1-2; D might be TRBD1 (6 bases). Germline V CDR1 and CDR2: LGHNA, YNFKEQ. V shed 1 base and J shed 2 bases, with 8 bases lying between them. The CDR3 is made up of 14 amino acids. The CDR3 nucleotides read TGTGCCAGCAGCCAAGCACAGGGAAACTATGGCTACACCTTC. Protein: CASSQAQGNYGYTF.

The chain employs TRBV20-1 and TRBJ2-1; tentatively, D is TRBD2 (6 bases). Germline values: CDR1 DFQATT, CDR2 SNEGSKA (reference sequence). Deletions cut 3 bases from V and 8 bases from J, with 17 bases between. This CDR3 has 14 amino acids. CDR3 loop: CSARGLASTDEQFF. The CDR3 DNA is TGCAGTGCTAGGGGGCTAGCGTCCACAGATGAGCAGTTCTTC.

The genes are TRBV14 and TRBJ1-1; TRBD1 is a possible D gene (6 bases). Germline values: CDR1 SGHDN, CDR2 FVKESK. CDR3 size: 15 residues. The V gene lost 0 bases and the J gene lost 4 bases, with 12 bases spanning the gap. The CDR3 bases are TGTGCCAGCAGCCAAGAAATAACAGGGAGCACTGAAGCTTTCTTT. Its protein is CASSQEITGSTEAFF.

Only a few counts were recorded for this clonotype. The genes are TRBV11-2 and TRBJ1-2; D might be TRBD1 (5 bases). Germline V lookup: CDR1 SGHAT, CDR2 FQNNGV. Trimming removed 0 bases from V and 8 bases from J, with 13 bases in between. The CDR3 runs to 14 residues. In nucleotides, the CDR3 is TGTGCCAGCAGCTTAGATGTCCAGGGAACGGGCTACACCTTC. It is translated as CASSLDVQGTGYTF.

The chain employs TRBV2 and TRBJ2-1; the match to TRBD2 covers 15 bases. The CDR3 sequence is 16 residues long. Germline V lookup: CDR1 SNHLY, CDR2 FYNNEI. The V and J ends lost 6 bases and 5 bases, in that order; junction bases with no gene match: 5. CDR3 DNA: TGTGCCAGCAGAGGGACTAGCGGGAGGTACAACAATGAGCAGTTCTTC. It translates to CASRGTSGRYNNEQFF.

This clonotype appeared many times. This chain joins TRBV12-3 or TRBV12-4 and TRBJ2-3; D call uncertain. The germline V and J ends were trimmed by 6 bases and 0 bases, with 10 bases remaining between them. The CDR3 consists of 14 residues. The CDR3 DNA reads as TGTGCCAGCAGCCTGACTTTAAGCACAGATACGCAGTATTTT. Translated, it gives CASSLTLSTDTQYF.

In its sample, this clonotype was seen a few times. The V and J genes are TRBV11-2 and TRBJ1-6; D remains unclear. This CDR3 has 16 residues. Germline CDR1 reads SGHAT; CDR2 reads FQNNGV. The V gene lost 1 base and the J gene lost 6 bases, with 13 bases spanning the gap. CDR3 sequence reads: CASSLGSVIGNSPLHF. The DNA for the CDR3 is TGTGCCAGCAGCTTAGGTTCCGTAATCGGTAATTCACCCCTCCACTTT. Drawing the rest from reference TRBV11-2 and TRBJ1-6, the complete variable domain is EAGVAQSPRYKIIEKRQSVAFWCNPISGHATLYWYQQILGQGPKLLIQFQNNGVVDDSQLPKDRFSAERLKGVDSTLKIQPAKLEDSAVYLCASSLGSVIGNSPLHFGNGTRLTVT.

Only a few counts were recorded for this clonotype. The J gene is TRBJ2-7, the V gene TRBV21-1; TRBD1 reflects the table's D call only, with no check against the DNA. TRBV21-1 is designated a pseudogene. The CDR3 is made up of 18 amino acids. The DNA for the CDR3 is TGTGCCAGCAGCAAAGTGGGACCTTGGACAGGGGGATCCTACGAGCAGTACTTC. The encoded protein is CASSKVGPWTGGSYEQYF.

The rearrangement links TRBV2 to TRBJ2-2, with D tentatively TRBD1 (6 bases). V lost 7 bases and J 4 bases, leaving 16 bases between the germline ends. Germline CDR1 SNHLY, CDR2 FYNNEI. CDR3 length equals 15 residues. DNA of the CDR3: TGTGCCAGCATGGGGGCAGGGGTATCCACCGGGGAGCTGTTTTTT. Translating gives CASMGAGVSTGELFF.

V and J are TRBV24-1 and TRBJ2-2; D may be TRBD2 (6 bases). The CDR3 consists of 17 residues. The germline CDR1 and CDR2 sequences are KGHDR and SFDVKD. The V end was cut by 1 base, the J end by 7 bases, with 18 bases between. CDR3 amino acids: CATSDLTGLPGVGELFF. Written as DNA, the CDR3 is TGTGCCACCAGTGATTTAACCGGGTTACCGGGGGTCGGGGAGCTGTTTTTT.

This clonotype was counted only a few times. CDR3 DNA sequence: TGTGCCAGCAGTCCCCACAGGGGTAGGACTGAAGCTTTCTTT. It translates to CASSPHRGRTEAFF. This chain joins TRBV12-3 or TRBV12-4 and TRBJ1-1; TRBD1 agrees at 7 bases. The ends lost 5 bases at V and 5 bases at J; junction bases unmatched: 8. CDR3 length: 14 amino acids.

The rearrangement joins TRBV9 to TRBJ2-2; 11 nucleotides align to TRBD2. Per germline, CDR1 SGDLS and CDR2 YYNGEE. V was pared by 1 base and J by 8 bases, with 4 bases of the junction left unmatched. The CDR3 totals 15 residues. The CDR3 loop reads CASSVLAGGRGELFF. CDR3 nucleotides: TGTGCCAGCAGCGTACTAGCGGGGGGAAGGGGGGAGCTGTTTTTT.

This clonotype was seen only a few times. This chain joins TRBV21-1 and TRBJ2-3; no check of the table's D call, TRBD2, against the DNA was made. TRBV21-1 is annotated as a pseudogene. The CDR3 is 16 residues long. CDR3 DNA: TGTGCCAGCAGCAAAGGAGCGGCTAGCGTCACAGATACGCAGTATTTT. Its protein is CASSKGAASVTDTQYF.

The V and J genes are TRBV4-1 and TRBJ1-4; unclear D gene. Trimming cost V 1 base and J 9 bases, with 12 bases left between them. From germline, CDR1 is MGHRA and CDR2 YSYEKL. This CDR3 is 14 amino acids long. The CDR3 DNA reads as TGCGCCAGCAGCCAAGCCGGGCCACCAAAAAAACTGTTTTTT. The encoded protein is CASSQAGPPKKLFF.

This clonotype was detected only a few times. V gene TRBV28 combines with J gene TRBJ1-2; D is undetermined. This CDR3 is built from 13 residues. Germline V gene data show CDR1 as MDHEN and CDR2 as SYDVKM. Between the trimmed V and J ends, which lost 8 bases and 4 bases, there was a span of 14 bases. The CDR3 loop is CASGPWAAYGYTF. CDR3 coding DNA: TGTGCCAGCGGGCCTTGGGCAGCCTATGGCTACACCTTC.

This chain links TRBV7-9 with TRBJ1-1; 8 bases line up with TRBD1. With V trimmed by 4 bases and J by 5 bases, 6 bases remained unmatched. In germline, CDR1 is SEHNR, CDR2 FQNEAQ (reference sequence). The CDR3 is made up of 14 amino acids. CDR3: CASSSRTGRTEAFF. The CDR3 nucleotides are TGTGCCAGCAGCTCCAGGACAGGGCGAACTGAAGCTTTCTTT.